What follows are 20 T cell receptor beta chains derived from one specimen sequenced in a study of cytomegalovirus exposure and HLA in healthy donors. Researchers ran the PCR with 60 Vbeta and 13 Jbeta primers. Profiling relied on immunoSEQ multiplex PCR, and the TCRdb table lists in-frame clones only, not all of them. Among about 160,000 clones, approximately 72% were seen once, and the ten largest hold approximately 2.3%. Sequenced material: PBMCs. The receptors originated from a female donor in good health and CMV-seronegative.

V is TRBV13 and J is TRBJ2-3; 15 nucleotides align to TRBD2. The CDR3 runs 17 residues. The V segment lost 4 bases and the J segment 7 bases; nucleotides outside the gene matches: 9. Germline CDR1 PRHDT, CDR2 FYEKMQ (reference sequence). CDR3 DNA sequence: TGTGCCAGCAGCTACCGGACTAGCGGGGGGGAGGGACATACGCAGTATTTT. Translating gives CASSYRTSGGEGHTQYF.

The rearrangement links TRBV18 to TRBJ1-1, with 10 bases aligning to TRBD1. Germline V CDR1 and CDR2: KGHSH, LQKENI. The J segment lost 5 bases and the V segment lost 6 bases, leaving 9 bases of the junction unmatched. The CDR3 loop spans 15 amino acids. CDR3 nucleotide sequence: TGTGCCAGCTCCCCGGGACAGGGGATGATAACTGAAGCTTTCTTT. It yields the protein CASSPGQGMITEAFF.

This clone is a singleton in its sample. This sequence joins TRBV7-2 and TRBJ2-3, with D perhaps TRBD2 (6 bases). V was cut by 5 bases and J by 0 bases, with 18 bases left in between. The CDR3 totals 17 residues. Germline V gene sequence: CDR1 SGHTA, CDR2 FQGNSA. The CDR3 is CASSLVSGSPSTDTQYF. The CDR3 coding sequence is TGTGCCAGCAGCCTTGTTAGCGGCAGCCCTAGCACAGATACGCAGTATTTT.

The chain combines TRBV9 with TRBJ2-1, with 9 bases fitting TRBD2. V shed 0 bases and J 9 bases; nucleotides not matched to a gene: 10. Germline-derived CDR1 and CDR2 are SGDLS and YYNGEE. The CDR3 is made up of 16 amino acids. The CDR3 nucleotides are TGTGCCAGCAGCGTAGCTCCTAGCGGGATCTTGGGTGAGCAGTTCTTC. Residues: CASSVAPSGILGEQFF.

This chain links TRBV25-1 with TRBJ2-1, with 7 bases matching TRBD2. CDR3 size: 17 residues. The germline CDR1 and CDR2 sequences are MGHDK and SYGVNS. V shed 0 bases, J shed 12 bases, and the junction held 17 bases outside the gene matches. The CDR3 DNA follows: TGTGCCAGCAGTGAATATGGGGGTACTGGCGGGGGAAGCGGGCAGTTCTTC. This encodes CASSEYGGTGGGSGQFF.

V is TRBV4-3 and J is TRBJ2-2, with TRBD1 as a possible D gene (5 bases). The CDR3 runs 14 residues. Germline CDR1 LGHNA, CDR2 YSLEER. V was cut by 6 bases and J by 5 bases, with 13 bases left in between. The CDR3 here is CASRESGWTGELFF. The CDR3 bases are TGCGCCAGCAGGGAGTCAGGGTGGACCGGGGAGCTGTTTTTT.

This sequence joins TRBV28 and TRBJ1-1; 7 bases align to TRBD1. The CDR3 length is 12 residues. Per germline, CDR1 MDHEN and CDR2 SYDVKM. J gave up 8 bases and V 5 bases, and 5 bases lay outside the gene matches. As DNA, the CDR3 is TGTGCCAGCAGTCCCGGGACAGACGAAGCTTTCTTT. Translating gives CASSPGTDEAFF. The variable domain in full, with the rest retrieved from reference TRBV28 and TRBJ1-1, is DVKVTQSSRYLVKRTGEKVFLECVQDMDHENMFWYRQDPGLGLRLIYFSYDVKMKEKGDIPEGYSVSREKKERFSLILESASTNQTSMYLCASSPGTDEAFFGQGTRLTVV.

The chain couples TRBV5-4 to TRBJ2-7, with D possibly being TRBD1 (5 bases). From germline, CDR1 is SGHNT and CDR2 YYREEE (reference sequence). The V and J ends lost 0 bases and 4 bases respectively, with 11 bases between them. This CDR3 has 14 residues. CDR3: CASSLGRVPYEQYF. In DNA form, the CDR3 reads TGTGCCAGCAGCTTGGGCAGGGTCCCTTACGAGCAGTACTTC.

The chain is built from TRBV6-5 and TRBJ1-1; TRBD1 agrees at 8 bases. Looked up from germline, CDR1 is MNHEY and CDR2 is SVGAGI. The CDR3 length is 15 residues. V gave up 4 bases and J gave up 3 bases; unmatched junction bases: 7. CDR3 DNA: TGTGCCAGCAGTTCGATGGACAGGGCCGACACTGAAGCTTTCTTT. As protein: CASSSMDRADTEAFF.

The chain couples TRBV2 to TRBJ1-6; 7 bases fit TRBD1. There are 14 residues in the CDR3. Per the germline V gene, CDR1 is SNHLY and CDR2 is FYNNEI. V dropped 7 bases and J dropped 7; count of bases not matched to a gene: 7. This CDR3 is CASKGGQTNSPLHF. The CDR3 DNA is TGTGCCAGCAAAGGGGGACAGACGAATTCACCCCTCCACTTT. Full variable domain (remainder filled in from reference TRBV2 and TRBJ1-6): EPEVTQTPSHQVTQMGQEVILRCVPISNHLYFYWYRQILGQKVEFLVSFYNNEISEKSEIFDDQFSVERPDGSNFTLKIRSTKLEDSAMYFCASKGGQTNSPLHFGNGTRLTVT.

In DNA, the CDR3 is TGCGCCAGCAGTGTCACAGGGAACACCGGGGAGCTGTTTTTT. It translates to CASSVTGNTGELFF. The chain employs TRBV10-2 and TRBJ2-2; a weak D match, TRBD1 (5 bases). Germline assignment: CDR1 WSHSY and CDR2 SAAADI. V lost 4 bases, J lost 1 base, and 7 bases lay in between. CDR3 size: 14 residues.

The CDR3 region is CASSQASGQNYEQYF. The DNA for the CDR3 is TGCGCCAGCAGCCAAGCCTCGGGACAGAACTACGAGCAGTACTTC. The V and J genes are TRBV4-1 and TRBJ2-7; TRBD1 matches 7 bases. V gave up 1 base and J gave up 3 bases; unmatched junction bases: 6. Germline loops: CDR1 MGHRA, CDR2 YSYEKL. This CDR3 has 15 residues.

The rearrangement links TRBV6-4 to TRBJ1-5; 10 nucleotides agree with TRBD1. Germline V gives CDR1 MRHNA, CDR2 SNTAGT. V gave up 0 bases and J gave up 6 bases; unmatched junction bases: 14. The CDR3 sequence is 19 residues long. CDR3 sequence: CASSDSNGTGDLGGQPQHF. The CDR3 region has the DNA TGTGCCAGCAGTGACTCGAATGGGACAGGGGATTTAGGGGGTCAGCCCCAGCATTTT.

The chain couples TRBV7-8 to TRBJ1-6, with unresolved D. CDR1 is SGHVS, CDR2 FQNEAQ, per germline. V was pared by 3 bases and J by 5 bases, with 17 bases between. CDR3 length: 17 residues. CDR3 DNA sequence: TGTGCCAGCAGCTTGGAGGGCTCCCCGCGGCATAATTCACCCCTCCACTTT. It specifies CASSLEGSPRHNSPLHF.

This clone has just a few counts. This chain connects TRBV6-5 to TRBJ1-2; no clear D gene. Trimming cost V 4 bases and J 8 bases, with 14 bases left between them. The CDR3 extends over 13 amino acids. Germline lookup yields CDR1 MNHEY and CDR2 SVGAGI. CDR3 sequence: CASSSRVWTGYTF. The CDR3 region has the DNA TGTGCCAGCAGTTCGAGGGTCTGGACCGGCTACACCTTC.

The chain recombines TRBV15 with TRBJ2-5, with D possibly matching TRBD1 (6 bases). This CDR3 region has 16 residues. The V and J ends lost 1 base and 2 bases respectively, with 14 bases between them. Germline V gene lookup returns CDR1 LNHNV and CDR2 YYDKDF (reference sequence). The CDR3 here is CATSRGRTGRQETQYF. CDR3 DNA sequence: TGTGCCACCAGCAGAGGCCGAACAGGGAGACAAGAGACCCAGTACTTC.

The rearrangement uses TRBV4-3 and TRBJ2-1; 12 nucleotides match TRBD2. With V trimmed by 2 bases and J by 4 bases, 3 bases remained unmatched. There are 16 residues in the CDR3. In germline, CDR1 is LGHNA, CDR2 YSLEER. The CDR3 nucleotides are TGCGCCAGCAGCCAACTAGCGGGGGGGCGGTACAATGAGCAGTTCTTC. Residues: CASSQLAGGRYNEQFF.

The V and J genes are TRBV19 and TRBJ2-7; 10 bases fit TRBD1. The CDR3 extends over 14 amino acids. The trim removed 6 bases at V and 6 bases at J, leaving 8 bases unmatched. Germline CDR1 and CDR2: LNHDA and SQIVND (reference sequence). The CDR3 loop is CASRQRDRGREQYF. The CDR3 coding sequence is TGTGCCAGTAGACAGAGGGACAGGGGACGCGAGCAGTACTTC.

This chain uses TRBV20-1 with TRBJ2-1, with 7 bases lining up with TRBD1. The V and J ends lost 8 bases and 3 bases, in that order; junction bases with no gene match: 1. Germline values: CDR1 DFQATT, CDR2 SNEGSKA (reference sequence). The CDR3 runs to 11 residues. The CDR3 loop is CSWDSYNEQFF. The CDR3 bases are TGCAGTTGGGACAGCTACAATGAGCAGTTCTTC.

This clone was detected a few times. The CDR3 here is CASSSDRGRTEKLFF. CDR3 DNA: TGTGCCAGCAGCTCCGACAGGGGGCGAACTGAAAAACTGTTTTTT. The V call is TRBV7-2, the J call TRBJ1-4; 10 bases fit TRBD1. V was clipped by 4 bases and J by 7 bases; unmatched bases: 6. CDR1 and CDR2 (germline): SGHTA, FQGNSA. The CDR3 has 15 amino acids.